The next 17 T cell receptor beta chains were all read from a single sample in a study of cytomegalovirus exposure and HLA in healthy donors. PCR employed 60 Vbeta and 13 Jbeta primers. Repertoires were generated with immunoSEQ multiplex PCR, while TCRdb's copy carries only in-frame clones and drops some. The profile shows 200,000 to 250,000 clones, about three quarters of them singletons. The sample was PBMCs. The receptors come from a man between 35 and 55 years old in good health and CMV-seronegative.

V usage is TRBV18 and J usage is TRBJ2-3, with TRBD1 matching over 9 bases. From germline, CDR1 is KGHSH and CDR2 LQKENI. The CDR3 is made up of 14 amino acids. Germline trimming cut 6 bases from V and 6 bases from J; bases unmatched to any gene: 7. The CDR3 DNA reads TGTGCCAGCTCTGGGACAGGGCGTACGGATACGCAGTATTTT. This gives the protein CASSGTGRTDTQYF.

The chain employs TRBV7-6 and TRBJ2-7; TRBD1 matches 8 bases. Germline CDR1 SGHVS, CDR2 FNYEAQ. The trim removed 5 bases at V and 4 bases at J, leaving 7 bases unmatched. The CDR3 is 14 residues long. The CDR3 loop reads CASSPRTGYYEQYF. CDR3 in DNA: TGTGCCAGCAGCCCCCGGACAGGGTATTACGAGCAGTACTTC.

This chain links TRBV15 with TRBJ2-7; TRBD2 matches 10 bases. The CDR3 is made up of 17 amino acids. Germline V gene data show CDR1 as LNHNV and CDR2 as YYDKDF (reference sequence). The V and J ends lost 0 bases and 5 bases, in that order; junction bases with no gene match: 10. The CDR3 loop reads CATSRDLLAGVPDEQYF. In nucleotides, the CDR3 is TGTGCCACCAGCAGAGATCTTCTAGCGGGAGTACCCGACGAGCAGTACTTC.

This chain links TRBV28 with TRBJ2-7, with TRBD2 matching 8 bases. CDR1 and CDR2 from the germline V gene are MDHEN and SYDVKM. This CDR3 has 16 residues. Losses at the gene ends were 4 bases for V and 4 bases for J; bases not matched to a gene: 12. CDR3 coding DNA: TGTGCCAGCAGTTCCCCCACGGGAGGGCCGTCTTACGAGCAGTACTTC. As protein: CASSSPTGGPSYEQYF.

The V gene is TRBV6-1, the J gene TRBJ1-5; possibly TRBD1 for D (5 bases). Germline V lookup: CDR1 MNHNS, CDR2 SASEGT. The length of the CDR3 is 17 residues. Trimming left V 0 bases short and J 6 bases short, with 18 bases between. CDR3 sequence: CASSEALLGAGGQPQHF. The CDR3 DNA reads as TGTGCCAGCAGTGAAGCGCTCCTTGGAGCCGGGGGTCAGCCCCAGCATTTT.

The chain recombines TRBV11-3 with TRBJ2-5, with 10 bases matching TRBD2. The CDR3 has 15 amino acids. CDR1 SGHNT and CDR2 YENEEA come from the germline V gene. V trimming: 7 bases; J trimming: 1 base; junction bases outside the gene matches: 6. The CDR3 reads CASNKLAGSQETQYF. CDR3 in DNA: TGTGCCAGCAACAAACTAGCGGGGTCCCAAGAGACCCAGTACTTC.

The chain joins TRBV10-1 to TRBJ2-7; D is possibly TRBD1 (5 bases). V dropped 6 bases and J dropped 3 bases, with 12 bases sitting between them. This CDR3 has 13 amino acids. The germline V gene has CDR1 WNHNN and CDR2 SYGVQD (reference sequence). For the CDR3, the DNA is TGCGCCAGCAGCTCTGGGCAGGGCTACGAGCAGTACTTC. Translated, it gives CASSSGQGYEQYF.

This chain joins TRBV10-3 and TRBJ1-1; 8 nucleotides line up with TRBD1. Germline-derived CDR1 and CDR2 are ENHRY and SYGVKD. The CDR3 spans 15 residues. V lost 5 bases, J lost 5 bases, and 10 bases stayed unmatched. This CDR3 is CAISTGQGQGTEAFF. The CDR3, as DNA: TGTGCCATCAGTACCGGACAGGGACAAGGTACTGAAGCTTTCTTT.

The chain is built from TRBV5-1 and TRBJ1-5; 8 bases agree with TRBD1. The V and J ends lost 3 bases and 5 bases, in that order; junction bases with no gene match: 7. This CDR3 is built from 15 residues. CDR1 SGHRS and CDR2 YFSETQ come from the germline V gene. Written as DNA, the CDR3 is TGCGCCAGCAGCTGGACCGGACAGGGTGATCAGCCCCAGCATTTT. It translates to CASSWTGQGDQPQHF.

This rearrangement joins TRBV27 to TRBJ2-2; D is uncertain. The CDR3 is made up of 15 amino acids. Looked up from germline, CDR1 is MNHEY and CDR2 is SMNVEV (reference sequence). The V end lost 3 bases, the J end lost 0 bases, and 8 bases lay between the germline ends. DNA of the CDR3: TGTGCCAGCAGTTTGGAGCCAACGAACACCGGGGAGCTGTTTTTT. Amino acids: CASSLEPTNTGELFF.

The rearrangement joins TRBV6-1 to TRBJ1-2; weak D call: TRBD1 (6 bases). The germline V gene has CDR1 MNHNS and CDR2 SASEGT. The CDR3 consists of 13 residues. V lost 2 bases and J lost 8, with 12 bases in between. As DNA, the CDR3 is TGTGCCAGCAGTGAATCCCAGGGGAGAGGCTACACCTTC. Protein: CASSESQGRGYTF.

The chain links TRBV25-1 to TRBJ2-5, with a weak D call TRBD1 (6 bases). Germline V gene lookup returns CDR1 MGHDK and CDR2 SYGVNS. Trimming cost V 3 bases and J 5 bases, with 16 bases left between them. The CDR3 consists of 15 residues. In DNA, the CDR3 is TGTGCCAGCAGTGAGTCGACAGGACTCCCGGAGACCCAGTACTTC. This codes for CASSESTGLPETQYF.

The rearrangement uses TRBV5-1 and TRBJ1-1; unclear D gene. The V and J ends lost 0 bases and 7 bases respectively, with 7 bases between them. Per the germline V gene, CDR1 is SGHRS and CDR2 is YFSETQ. This CDR3 contains 12 residues. This CDR3 reads CASSLGEGEAFF. The CDR3 DNA is TGCGCCAGCAGCTTGGGGGAGGGTGAAGCTTTCTTT. The full variable domain, rest sourced from reference TRBV5-1 and TRBJ1-1, is KAGVTQTPRYLIKTRGQQVTLSCSPISGHRSVSWYQQTPGQGLQFLFEYFSETQRNKGNFPGRFSGRQFSNSRSEMNVSTLELGDSALYLCASSLGEGEAFFGQGTRLTVV.

The V gene is TRBV7-2, the J gene TRBJ2-3, with D perhaps TRBD1 (5 bases). The CDR3 has 14 residues. With 7 bases removed from V and 1 base from J, the gap between germline ends came to 12 bases. Per the germline V gene, CDR1 is SGHTA and CDR2 is FQGNSA. The CDR3 DNA sequence: TGTGCCAGCACCATCGGCAGGGGCACAGATACGCAGTATTTT. Protein: CASTIGRGTDTQYF.

The V gene is TRBV6-1, the J gene TRBJ2-1, with TRBD1 identical over 9 bases. V was pared by 3 bases and J by 3 bases, with 6 bases of the junction left unmatched. The germline gives CDR1 MNHNS, CDR2 SASEGT. The CDR3 is 16 amino acids. The CDR3: CASSDYRGPGYNEQFF. In DNA, the CDR3 is TGTGCCAGCAGTGACTACAGGGGGCCCGGCTACAATGAGCAGTTCTTC.

V and J are TRBV7-8 and TRBJ2-7; 8 positions match TRBD1. V shed 5 bases, J shed 4 bases, and the junction held 13 bases outside the gene matches. Germline lookup yields CDR1 SGHVS and CDR2 FQNEAQ. The length of the CDR3 is 16 residues. CDR3 amino acids: CASSPQPGQVLYEQYF. The CDR3 DNA sequence: TGTGCCAGCAGCCCCCAACCGGGACAGGTACTATACGAGCAGTACTTC.

The chain couples TRBV27 to TRBJ2-1, with TRBD2 matching over 8 bases. In germline, CDR1 is MNHEY, CDR2 SMNVEV (reference sequence). The length of the CDR3 is 18 residues. V gave up 2 bases and J gave up 0 bases; unmatched junction bases: 9. CDR3 DNA: TGTGCCAGCAGTTTAATACCTAGCGGGCATAGCTCCTACAATGAGCAGTTCTTC. Translated: CASSLIPSGHSSYNEQFF.